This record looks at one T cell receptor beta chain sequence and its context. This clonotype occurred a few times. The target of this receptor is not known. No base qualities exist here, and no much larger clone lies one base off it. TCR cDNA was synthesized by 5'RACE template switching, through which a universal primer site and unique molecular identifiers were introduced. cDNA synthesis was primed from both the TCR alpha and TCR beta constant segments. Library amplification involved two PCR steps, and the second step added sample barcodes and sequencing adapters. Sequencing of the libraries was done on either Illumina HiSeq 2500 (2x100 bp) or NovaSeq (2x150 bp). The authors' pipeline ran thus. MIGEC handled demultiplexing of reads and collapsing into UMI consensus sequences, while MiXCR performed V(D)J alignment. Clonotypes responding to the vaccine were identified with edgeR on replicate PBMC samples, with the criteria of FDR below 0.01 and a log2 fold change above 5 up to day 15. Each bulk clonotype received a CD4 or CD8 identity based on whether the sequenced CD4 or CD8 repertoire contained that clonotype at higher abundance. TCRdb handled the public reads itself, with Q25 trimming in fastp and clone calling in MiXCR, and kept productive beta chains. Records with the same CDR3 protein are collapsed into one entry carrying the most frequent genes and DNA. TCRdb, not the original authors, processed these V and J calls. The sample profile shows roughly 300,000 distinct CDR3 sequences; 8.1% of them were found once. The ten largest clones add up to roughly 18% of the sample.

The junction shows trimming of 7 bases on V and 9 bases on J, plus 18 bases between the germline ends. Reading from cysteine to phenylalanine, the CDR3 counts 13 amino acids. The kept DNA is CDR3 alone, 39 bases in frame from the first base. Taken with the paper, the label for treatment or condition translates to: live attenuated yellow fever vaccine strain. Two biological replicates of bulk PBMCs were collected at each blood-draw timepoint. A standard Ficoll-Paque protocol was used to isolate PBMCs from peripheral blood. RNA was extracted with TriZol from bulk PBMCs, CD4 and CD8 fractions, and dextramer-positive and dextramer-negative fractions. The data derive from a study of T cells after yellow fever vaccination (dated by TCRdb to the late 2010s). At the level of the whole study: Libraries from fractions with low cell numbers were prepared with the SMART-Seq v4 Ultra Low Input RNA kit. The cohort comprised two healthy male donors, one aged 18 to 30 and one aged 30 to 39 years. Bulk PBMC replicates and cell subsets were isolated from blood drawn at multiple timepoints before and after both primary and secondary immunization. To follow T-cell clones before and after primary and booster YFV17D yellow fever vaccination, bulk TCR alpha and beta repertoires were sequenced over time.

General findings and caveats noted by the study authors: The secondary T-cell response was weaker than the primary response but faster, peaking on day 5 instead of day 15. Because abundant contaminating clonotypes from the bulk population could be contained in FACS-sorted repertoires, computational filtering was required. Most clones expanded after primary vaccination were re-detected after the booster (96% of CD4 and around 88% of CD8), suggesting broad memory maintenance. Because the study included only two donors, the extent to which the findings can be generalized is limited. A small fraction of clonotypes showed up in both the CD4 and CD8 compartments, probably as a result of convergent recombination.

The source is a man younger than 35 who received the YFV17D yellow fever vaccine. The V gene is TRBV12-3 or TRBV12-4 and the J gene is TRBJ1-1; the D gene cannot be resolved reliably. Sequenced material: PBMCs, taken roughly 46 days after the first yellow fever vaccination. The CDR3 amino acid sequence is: CASTPRRRSKAFF. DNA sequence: TGTGCCAGCACCCCCCGACGAAGGTCCAAAGCTTTCTTT.